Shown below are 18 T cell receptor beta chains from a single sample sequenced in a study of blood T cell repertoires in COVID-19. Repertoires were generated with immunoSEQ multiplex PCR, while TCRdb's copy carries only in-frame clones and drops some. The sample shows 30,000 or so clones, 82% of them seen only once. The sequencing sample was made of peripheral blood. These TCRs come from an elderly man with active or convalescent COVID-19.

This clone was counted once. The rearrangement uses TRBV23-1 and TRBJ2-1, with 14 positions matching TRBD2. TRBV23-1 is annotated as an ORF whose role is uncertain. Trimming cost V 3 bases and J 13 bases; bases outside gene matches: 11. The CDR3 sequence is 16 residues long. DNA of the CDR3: TGCGCCAGCAGTCAGGGACTAGCGGGAGACGGTTTAGTCCAGTTCTTC. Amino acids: CASSQGLAGDGLVQFF.

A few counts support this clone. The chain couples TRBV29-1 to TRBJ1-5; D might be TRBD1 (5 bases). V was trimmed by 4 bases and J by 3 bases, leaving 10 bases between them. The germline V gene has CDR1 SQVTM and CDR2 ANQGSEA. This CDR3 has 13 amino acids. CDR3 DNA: TGCAGCGTTGCGACAGAACTCAATCAGCCCCAGCATTTT. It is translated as CSVATELNQPQHF.

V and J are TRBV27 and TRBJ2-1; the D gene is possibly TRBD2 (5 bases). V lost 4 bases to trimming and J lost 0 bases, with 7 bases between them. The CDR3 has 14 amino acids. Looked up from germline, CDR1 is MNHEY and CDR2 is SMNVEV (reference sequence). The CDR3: CASSSAGSYNEQFF. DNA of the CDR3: TGTGCCAGCAGTTCCGCGGGCTCCTACAATGAGCAGTTCTTC.

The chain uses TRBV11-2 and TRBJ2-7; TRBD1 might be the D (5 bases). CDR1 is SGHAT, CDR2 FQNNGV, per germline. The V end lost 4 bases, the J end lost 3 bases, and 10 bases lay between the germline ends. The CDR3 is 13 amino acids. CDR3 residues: CASSYDSIYEQYF. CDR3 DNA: TGTGCCAGCAGCTATGACAGTATCTACGAGCAGTACTTC. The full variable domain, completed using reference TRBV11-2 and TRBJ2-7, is EAGVAQSPRYKIIEKRQSVAFWCNPISGHATLYWYQQILGQGPKLLIQFQNNGVVDDSQLPKDRFSAERLKGVDSTLKIQPAKLEDSAVYLCASSYDSIYEQYFGPGTRLTVT.

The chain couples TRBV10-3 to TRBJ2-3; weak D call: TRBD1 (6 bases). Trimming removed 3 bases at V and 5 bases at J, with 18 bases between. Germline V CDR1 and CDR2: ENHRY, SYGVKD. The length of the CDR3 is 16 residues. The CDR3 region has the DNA TGTGCCATCAGTGATACCGGACAGCCCGCGGGAGATACGCAGTATTTT. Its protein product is CAISDTGQPAGDTQYF.

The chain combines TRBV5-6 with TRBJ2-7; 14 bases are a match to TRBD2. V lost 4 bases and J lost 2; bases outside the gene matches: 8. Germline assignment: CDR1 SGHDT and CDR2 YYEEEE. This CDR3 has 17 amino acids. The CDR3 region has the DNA TGTGCCAGCAGCCCGACCGGACTAGCGGGAGGACCCTACGAGCAGTACTTC. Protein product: CASSPTGLAGGPYEQYF. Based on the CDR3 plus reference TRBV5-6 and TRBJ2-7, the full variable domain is DAGVTQSPTHLIKTRGQQVTLRCSPKSGHDTVSWYQQALGQGPQFIFQYYEEEERQRGNFPDRFSGHQFPNYSSELNVNALLLGDSALYLCASSPTGLAGGPYEQYFGPGTRLTVT.

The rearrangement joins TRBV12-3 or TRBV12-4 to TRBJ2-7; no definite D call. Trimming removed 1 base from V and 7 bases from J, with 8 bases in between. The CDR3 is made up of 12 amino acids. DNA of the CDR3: TGTGCCAGCAGTTTAGGGTTAGTGGAGCAGTACTTC. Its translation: CASSLGLVEQYF.

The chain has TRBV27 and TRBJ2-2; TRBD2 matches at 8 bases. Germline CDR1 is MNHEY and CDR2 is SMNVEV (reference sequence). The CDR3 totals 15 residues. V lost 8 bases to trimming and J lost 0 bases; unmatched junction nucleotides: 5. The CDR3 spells CASRPGLANTGELFF. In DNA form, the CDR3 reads TGTGCCAGCCGACCGGGACTAGCGAACACCGGGGAGCTGTTTTTT.

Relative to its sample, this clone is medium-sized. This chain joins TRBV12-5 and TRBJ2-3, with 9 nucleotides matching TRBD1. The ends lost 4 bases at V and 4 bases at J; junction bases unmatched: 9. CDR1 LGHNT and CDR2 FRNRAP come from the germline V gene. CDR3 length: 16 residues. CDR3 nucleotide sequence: TGTGCTAGTGGTTCTAGGCGTGGGGACAGGGCAGATACGCAGTATTTT. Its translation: CASGSRRGDRADTQYF.

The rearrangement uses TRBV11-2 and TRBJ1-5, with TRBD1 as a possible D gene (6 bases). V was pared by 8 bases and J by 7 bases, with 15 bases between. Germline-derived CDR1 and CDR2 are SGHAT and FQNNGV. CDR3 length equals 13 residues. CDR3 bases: TGTGCCAGCGCCATACAGGGAGACCAGCCCCAGCATTTT. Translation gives CASAIQGDQPQHF.

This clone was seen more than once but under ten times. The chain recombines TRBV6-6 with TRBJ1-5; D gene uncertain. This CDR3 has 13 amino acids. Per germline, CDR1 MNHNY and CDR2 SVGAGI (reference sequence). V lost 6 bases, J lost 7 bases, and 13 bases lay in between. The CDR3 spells CASSSGLAQPQHF. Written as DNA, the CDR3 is TGTGCCAGCAGCTCCGGACTCGCCCAGCCCCAGCATTTT.

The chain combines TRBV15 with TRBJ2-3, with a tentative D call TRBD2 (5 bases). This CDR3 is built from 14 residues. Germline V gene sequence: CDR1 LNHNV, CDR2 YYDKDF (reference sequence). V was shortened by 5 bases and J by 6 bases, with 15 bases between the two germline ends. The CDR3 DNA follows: TGTGCCACCAGCTTCGGGGAGCCAACGGATACGCAGTATTTT. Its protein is CATSFGEPTDTQYF.

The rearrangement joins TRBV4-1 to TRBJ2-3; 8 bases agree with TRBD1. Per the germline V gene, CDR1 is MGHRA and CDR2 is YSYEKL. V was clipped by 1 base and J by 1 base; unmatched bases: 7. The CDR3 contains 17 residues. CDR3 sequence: CASSQVGTGHRTDTQYF. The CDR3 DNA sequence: TGCGCCAGCAGCCAAGTGGGGACAGGACACCGCACAGATACGCAGTATTTT.

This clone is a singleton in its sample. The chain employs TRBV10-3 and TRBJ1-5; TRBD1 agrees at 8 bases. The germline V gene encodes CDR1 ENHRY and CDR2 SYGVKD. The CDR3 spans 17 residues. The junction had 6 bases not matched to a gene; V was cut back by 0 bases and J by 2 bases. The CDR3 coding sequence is TGTGCCATCAGTGAGTCGAAACAGGGGGGGGGCAATCAGCCCCAGCATTTT. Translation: CAISESKQGGGNQPQHF.

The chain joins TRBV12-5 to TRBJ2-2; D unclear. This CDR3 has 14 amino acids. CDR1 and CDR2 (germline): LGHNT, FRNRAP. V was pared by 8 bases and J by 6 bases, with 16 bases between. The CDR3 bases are TGTGCTAGTTTGGCTCTCCATGGCTCCGGGGAGCTGTTTTTT. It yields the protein CASLALHGSGELFF. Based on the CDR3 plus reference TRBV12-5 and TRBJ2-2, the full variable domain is DARVTQTPRHKVTEMGQEVTMRCQPILGHNTVFWYRQTMMQGLELLAYFRNRAPLDDSGMPKDRFSAEMPDATLATLKIQPSEPRDSAVYFCASLALHGSGELFFGEGSRLTVL.

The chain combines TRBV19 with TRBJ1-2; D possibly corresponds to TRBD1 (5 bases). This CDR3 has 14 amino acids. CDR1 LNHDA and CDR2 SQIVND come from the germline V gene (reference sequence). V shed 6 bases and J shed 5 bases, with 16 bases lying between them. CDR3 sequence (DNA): TGTGCCAGTAGGGAAGAAGAGCGGGGGTATGGCTACACCTTC. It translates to CASREEERGYGYTF.

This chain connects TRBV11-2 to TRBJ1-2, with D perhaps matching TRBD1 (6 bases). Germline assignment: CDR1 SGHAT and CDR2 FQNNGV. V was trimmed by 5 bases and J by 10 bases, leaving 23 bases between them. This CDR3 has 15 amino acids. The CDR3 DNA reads TGTGCCAGCAGCCCTAGCAACGGACAGTTTCGCATCTACACCTTC. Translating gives CASSPSNGQFRIYTF.

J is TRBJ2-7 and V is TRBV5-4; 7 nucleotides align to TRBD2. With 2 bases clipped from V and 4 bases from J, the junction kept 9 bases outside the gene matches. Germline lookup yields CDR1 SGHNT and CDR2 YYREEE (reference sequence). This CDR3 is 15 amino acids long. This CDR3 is CASSLLAKSPYEQYF. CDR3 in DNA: TGTGCCAGCAGCTTACTAGCGAAAAGCCCTTACGAGCAGTACTTC. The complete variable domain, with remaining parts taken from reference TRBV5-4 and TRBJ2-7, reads ETGVTQSPTHLIKTRGQQVTLRCSSQSGHNTVSWYQQALGQGPQFIFQYYREEENGRGNFPPRFSGLQFPNYSSELNVNALELDDSALYLCASSLLAKSPYEQYFGPGTRLTVT.